These T cell receptor beta chains were read from a single sample in a study of blood T cells in healthy people across ages. Each CDR3 protein is one row after TCRdb ran MiXCR on the 5' RACE reads. The repertoire consists of under 700,000 distinct CDR3 sequences, with approximately 25% occurring once and the leading ten covering approximately 8.7%. Another study also made use of these data, one on T cells of mothers and their children.

The sequenced sample consisted of blood. The receptor set was obtained from a boy aged 5-17 years in good health. CDR3s include the opening cysteine and the closing phenylalanine or tryptophan. Only some rows state a clone size, as once, few, many or a class for expanded clones.

abundance	v_gene	j_gene	CDR3aa
few	TRBV6-6	TRBJ1-2	CASSLQGANYGYTF
NA	TRBV7-9	TRBJ2-3	CASSGSTGYTDTQYF
few	TRBV6-2/TRBV6-3	TRBJ1-5	CASSYSGGFSNQPQHF
few	TRBV29-1	TRBJ2-1	CSAPGQGNNEQFF
NA	TRBV4-3	TRBJ2-6	CASSQVRTGSGANVLTF
many	TRBV20-1	TRBJ2-5	CSARSSTPEGLETQYF
few	TRBV2	TRBJ2-5	CAGRHPGQGGEETQYF
NA	TRBV4-1	TRBJ2-7	CASSARENYEQYF
NA	TRBV11-2	TRBJ2-4	CASSSRGLPGDIQYF
few	TRBV3-1	TRBJ2-2	CASSQDLLVANTGELFF
NA	TRBV12-3/TRBV12-4	TRBJ2-7	CASSLSIHEQYF
NA	TRBV29-1	TRBJ2-1	CSVEEQINEQFF
few	TRBV5-1	TRBJ2-3	CASSLEGGSGRDTQYF
NA	TRBV9	TRBJ2-1	CASSVSGLAVYNEQFF
NA	TRBV29-1	TRBJ1-2	CSVEDEGGYTF
NA	TRBV15	TRBJ2-7	CATSEEGTSYEQYF
NA	TRBV28	NA	CASRQNQETQYF
NA	TRBV5-4	TRBJ2-5	CASSLVLLAGEETQYF
few	TRBV4-3	TRBJ1-1	CASSQGGQGRTEAFF
NA	TRBV27	TRBJ2-5	CASSQMGPEGQYF
many	TRBV4-3	TRBJ2-1	CASSPRTGDNEQFF
few	TRBV7-2	TRBJ2-5	CASSRRRGQETQYF
NA	TRBV15	TRBJ1-1	CATSRPDRGGTEAFF
many	TRBV7-2	TRBJ2-3	CASSPYTDTQYF
few	TRBV29-1	TRBJ2-7	CSVNREAGSYEQYF
few	TRBV6-5	TRBJ2-5	CASSFSSIAQKGTQYF
few	TRBV30	TRBJ1-2	CAWSPGGYGYTF
NA	TRBV7-8	TRBJ2-5	CASSLGPGTSRKETQYF
few	TRBV5-1	TRBJ2-5	CASSSWTSGSARQTQYF
NA	TRBV7-2	TRBJ1-1	CASSLEAGGNTEAFF
NA	TRBV12-5	TRBJ1-1	CASGLGQGAGEAFF